The 25 T cell receptor beta chains presented below share a single source sample, sequenced in a study of T cells in localized non-small cell lung cancer. Repertoires were generated with immunoSEQ multiplex PCR, while TCRdb's copy carries only in-frame clones and drops some. The table includes roughly 89,000 clones, about nine tenths detected once. The sample in question was PBMCs, obtained before any cancer treatment. All receptors derive from a woman aged 40-70 years with stage II squamous cell lung carcinoma.

This clone came up once. CDR3 DNA sequence: TGTGCCAGCAGCTCCGGACCCGATTACGAAACCTACTATAACTATGGCTACACCTTC. Amino acids: CASSSGPDYETYYNYGYTF. The genes are TRBV5-8 and TRBJ1-2; no firm D call. The CDR3 loop spans 19 amino acids. Looked up from germline, CDR1 is SGHTS and CDR2 is YDEGEE. V lost 3 bases and J 1 base, leaving 25 bases between the germline ends.

The chain joins TRBV7-2 to TRBJ2-3; TRBD1 aligns across 10 bases. The germline gives CDR1 SGHTA, CDR2 FQGNSA. The CDR3 sequence is 15 residues long. The V gene end was trimmed by 5 bases and the J gene end by 3 bases; junction bases not matched to a gene: 5. In DNA, the CDR3 is TGTGCCAGCAGCAACGGACAGGGGGGGACAGATACGCAGTATTTT. Translating it yields CASSNGQGGTDTQYF.

V and J are TRBV6-5 and TRBJ2-1; 10 positions agree with TRBD2. With V trimmed by 6 bases and J by 5 bases, 7 bases remained unmatched. The CDR3 runs to 15 residues. CDR1 and CDR2 (germline): MNHEY, SVGAGI. CDR3 amino acids: CASRPSGGENNEQFF. The CDR3 coding sequence is TGTGCCAGCAGACCCAGCGGGGGGGAAAACAATGAGCAGTTCTTC.

The chain combines TRBV28 with TRBJ2-7, with a tentative D call TRBD1 (5 bases). The CDR3 totals 14 residues. V lost 5 bases to trimming and J lost 4 bases, with 15 bases between them. In germline, CDR1 is MDHEN, CDR2 SYDVKM. The DNA of the CDR3 is TGTGCCAGCAGTGAAACTTTTCAGGGTTACGAGCAGTACTTC. This translates into CASSETFQGYEQYF.

The chain uses TRBV25-1 and TRBJ1-1; D is uncertain. Germline CDR1 and CDR2: MGHDK and SYGVNS. This CDR3 has 18 residues. V dropped 4 bases and J dropped 3 bases, with 24 bases sitting between them. CDR3 DNA sequence: TGTGCCAGCAGTGGGGGTGGTAAGGGAAGGTTGTGGGACACTGAAGCTTTCTTT. This sequence encodes CASSGGGKGRLWDTEAFF.

This clone appeared a few times. J is TRBJ2-1 and V is TRBV7-9; TRBD2 aligns across 14 bases. Unmatched junction bases numbered 7, after V lost 4 bases and J lost 8 bases. In germline, CDR1 is SEHNR, CDR2 FQNEAQ (reference sequence). This CDR3 is built from 16 residues. The CDR3 spells CASSSTGLAGAYEQFF. In DNA, the CDR3 is TGTGCCAGCAGCTCCACGGGACTAGCGGGAGCCTATGAGCAGTTCTTC. The whole variable domain, filled in from reference TRBV7-9 and TRBJ2-1, reads DTGVSQNPRHKITKRGQNVTFRCDPISEHNRLYWYRQTLGQGPEFLTYFQNEAQLEKSRLLSDRFSAERPKGSFSTLEIQRTEQGDSAMYLCASSSTGLAGAYEQFFGPGTRLTVL.

The chain has TRBV18 and TRBJ1-1, with TRBD1 identical over 7 bases. Germline V CDR1 and CDR2: KGHSH, LQKENI. V was pared by 2 bases and J by 1 base, with 13 bases of the junction left unmatched. The CDR3 consists of 18 residues. The CDR3 DNA reads TGTGCCAGCTCACCAAGGAGGACAGGCGAGTCCCCGAACACTGAAGCTTTCTTT. As protein: CASSPRRTGESPNTEAFF.

V and J are TRBV29-1 and TRBJ2-1, with D possibly being TRBD2 (7 bases). The V gene lost 4 bases and the J gene lost 5 bases, with 15 bases spanning the gap. Germline values: CDR1 SQVTM, CDR2 ANQGSEA. The CDR3 totals 14 residues. CDR3 in DNA: TGCAGCGTTGGGGGGGGGACACCTAACAATGAGCAGTTCTTC. Protein sequence: CSVGGGTPNNEQFF.

In the case of this clone: Germline and junction disagree at one end, which may indicate a read error. This chain joins TRBV2 and TRBJ2-5; D gene uncertain. This CDR3 region has 12 residues. Germline assignment: CDR1 SNHLY and CDR2 FYNNEI. Here the CDR3 reads CASSERPEPQYF. The DNA of the CDR3 is TGTGCCAGCAGTGAACGCCCAGAGCCCCAGTACTTC.

V is TRBV28 and J is TRBJ2-7; 7 nucleotides match TRBD1. This CDR3 contains 13 residues. V was clipped by 5 bases and J by 5 bases; unmatched bases: 6. Germline V gene lookup returns CDR1 MDHEN and CDR2 SYDVKM. The CDR3 region is CASSLTGADEQYF. As DNA, the CDR3 is TGTGCCAGCAGTCTAACAGGGGCCGACGAGCAGTACTTC.

The chain is built from TRBV6-1 and TRBJ2-1; D gene unclear. CDR1 and CDR2 (germline): MNHNS, SASEGT. The CDR3 totals 14 residues. V was pared by 3 bases and J by 9 bases, with 15 bases between. Here the CDR3 DNA reads TGTGCCAGCAGTGATGGCGAAAAAATTCGTGAGCAGTTCTTC. Amino acids: CASSDGEKIREQFF.

V gene TRBV21-1 combines with J gene TRBJ1-2. TRBV21-1 is tagged as a pseudogene. The CDR3 runs to 16 residues. Here the CDR3 reads CASSRGGRRIGGGYTF. The CDR3 coding sequence is TGTGCCAGCAGCCGGGGGGGGCGGAGGATAGGAGGAGGCTACACCTTC.

The chain recombines TRBV6-1 with TRBJ1-2, with no clear D. V lost 5 bases to trimming and J lost 6 bases, with 16 bases between them. This CDR3 region has 14 residues. Germline V gene data show CDR1 as MNHNS and CDR2 as SASEGT. The CDR3 region is CASSSETGSHGYTF. The CDR3, as DNA: TGTGCCAGCAGTTCCGAGACGGGATCCCATGGCTACACCTTC.

This chain joins TRBV11-2 and TRBJ2-1; unclear D gene. The V end was cut by 1 base, the J end by 7 bases, with 14 bases between. CDR1 is SGHAT and CDR2 is FQNNGV in the germline V gene. The CDR3 is 15 amino acids. CDR3: CASSLVADPENEQFF. The CDR3 region has the DNA TGTGCCAGCAGCTTAGTGGCGGACCCGGAGAATGAGCAGTTCTTC. Supplemented by reference TRBV11-2 and TRBJ2-1, the full variable domain reads EAGVAQSPRYKIIEKRQSVAFWCNPISGHATLYWYQQILGQGPKLLIQFQNNGVVDDSQLPKDRFSAERLKGVDSTLKIQPAKLEDSAVYLCASSLVADPENEQFFGPGTRLTVL.

The chain combines TRBV2 with TRBJ1-6; D is unresolved. Germline assignment: CDR1 SNHLY and CDR2 FYNNEI. The CDR3 length is 13 residues. Trimming cost V 3 bases and J 14 bases, with 14 bases left between them. The CDR3 sequence is CASSDYVKTALHF. CDR3 nucleotide sequence: TGTGCCAGCAGTGATTACGTGAAAACGGCCCTCCACTTT.

The V call is TRBV7-8, the J call TRBJ1-1, with D possibly being TRBD1 (6 bases). Germline V gene sequence: CDR1 SGHVS, CDR2 FQNEAQ. V dropped 1 base and J dropped 4 bases, with 16 bases sitting between them. The CDR3 length is 16 residues. The CDR3 DNA follows: TGTGCCAGCAGCTTAGAGGCGGGTAGGGGGGGCACTGAAGCTTTCTTT. Its protein product is CASSLEAGRGGTEAFF. Combining the CDR3 with reference TRBV7-8 and TRBJ1-1 gives the whole variable domain GAGVSQSPRYKVAKRGQDVALRCDPISGHVSLFWYQQALGQGPEFLTYFQNEAQLDKSGLPSDRFFAERPEGSVSTLKIQRTQQEDSAVYLCASSLEAGRGGTEAFFGQGTRLTVV.

This chain links TRBV5-1 with TRBJ1-1; 8 positions agree with TRBD1. This CDR3 has 16 residues. CDR1 and CDR2 (germline): SGHRS, YFSETQ. J gave up 0 bases and V 4 bases, and 8 bases lay outside the gene matches. The CDR3 is CASSRSIQGVNTEAFF. The CDR3 nucleotides are TGCGCCAGCAGCCGTTCTATACAGGGGGTGAACACTGAAGCTTTCTTT.

J is TRBJ1-4 and V is TRBV29-1; D uncertain. V was clipped by 4 bases and J by 5 bases, with 14 bases between them. This CDR3 spans 14 amino acids. Looked up from germline, CDR1 is SQVTM and CDR2 is ANQGSEA. As DNA, the CDR3 is TGCAGCGTTGGTGGAGACGGATTCAATGAAAAACTGTTTTTT. This translates into CSVGGDGFNEKLFF.

This chain links TRBV9 with TRBJ2-3; D ambiguous. The CDR3 runs to 15 residues. The germline CDR1 and CDR2 sequences are SGDLS and YYNGEE. Trimming cost V 0 bases and J 2 bases, with 10 bases left between them. The CDR3 protein is CASSVAAVYTDTQYF. The CDR3 DNA reads as TGTGCCAGCAGCGTAGCTGCCGTTTACACAGATACGCAGTATTTT. Combining the CDR3 with reference TRBV9 and TRBJ2-3 gives the whole variable domain DSGVTQTPKHLITATGQRVTLRCSPRSGDLSVYWYQQSLDQGLQFLIQYYNGEERAKGNILERFSAQQFPDLHSELNLSSLELGDSALYFCASSVAAVYTDTQYFGPGTRLTVL.

This chain connects TRBV5-1 to TRBJ2-7; D possibly matches TRBD1 or TRBD2 (5 bases each). Germline CDR1 SGHRS, CDR2 YFSETQ. Trimming took 1 base from V and 0 from J, leaving 11 bases between them. The CDR3 runs to 15 residues. CDR3 in amino acids: CASSLSRDVSYEQYF. In nucleotides, the CDR3 is TGCGCCAGCAGCTTGTCCCGGGACGTCTCCTACGAGCAGTACTTC.

The J gene is TRBJ1-2, the V gene TRBV29-1; 7 nucleotides agree with TRBD1. V trimming: 5 bases; J trimming: 8 bases; junction bases outside the gene matches: 11. CDR3 size: 13 residues. Germline CDR1 is SQVTM and CDR2 is ANQGSEA. DNA of the CDR3: TGCAGCGTTCACAAGACAGGGTCAAGGGGCTACACCTTC. Its protein is CSVHKTGSRGYTF.

The rearrangement joins TRBV6-1 to TRBJ1-1, with unresolved D. The CDR3 totals 13 residues. CDR1 and CDR2 from the germline V gene are MNHNS and SASEGT. Trimming removed 2 bases from V and 1 base from J, with 5 bases in between. CDR3 amino acids: CASSEQRNTEAFF. As DNA, the CDR3 is TGTGCCAGCAGTGAACAGAGGAACACTGAAGCTTTCTTT.

The chain couples TRBV19 to TRBJ2-1; D perhaps matches TRBD2 (5 bases). This CDR3 has 12 residues. Germline CDR1 and CDR2: LNHDA and SQIVND (reference sequence). V was trimmed by 3 bases and J by 9 bases, leaving 9 bases between them. CDR3 loop: CASSILRGEQFF. The CDR3 DNA sequence: TGTGCCAGTAGTATTCTCCGGGGTGAGCAGTTCTTC.

The V call is TRBV19, the J call TRBJ1-5, with TRBD1 identical over 7 bases. Germline loops: CDR1 LNHDA, CDR2 SQIVND (reference sequence). Trimming removed 1 base from V and 7 bases from J; junction bases left unmatched: 10. The CDR3 is 16 residues long. CDR3 protein: CASSIGPGTVVQPQHF. DNA for the CDR3: TGTGCCAGTAGTATAGGACCCGGGACAGTCGTCCAGCCCCAGCATTTT.

This clone was seen a single time. The chain combines TRBV19 with TRBJ2-5; tentatively, D is TRBD1 (7 bases). The V gene's germline CDR1 is LNHDA and CDR2 SQIVND (reference sequence). This CDR3 is built from 19 residues. The V gene lost 7 bases and the J gene lost 3 bases, with 30 bases spanning the gap. In nucleotides, the CDR3 is TGTGCCAGTACTCCTGGGGGCCAGGGGGGACGGCGGTATAAAGAGACCCAGTACTTC. It codes for CASTPGGQGGRRYKETQYF.